This T cell receptor (beta chain) was retrieved from a study of blood T cells in healthy people across ages (dated by TCRdb to between 2014 and 2017). Background on the whole study: In model experiments, template switching captured about one uniquely barcoded TCR beta cDNA molecule for every two T cells. Age-related changes in TCR beta repertoire diversity were measured in the study by deep sequencing normalized with unique cDNA molecular identifiers. The donors were divided into four age groups: young (average around 17 years), middle-aged (roughly 40), aged (roughly 60) and long-lived (around 87). Donors of different ages were randomly distributed across sequencing lanes to avoid experimental bias. The study analyzed two additional independent replicas of 1 million unique cDNA reads from the same blood draw for two donors, one aged 18 to 30 and one aged 80 or older.

The CDR1 and CDR2 encoded by the germline V gene are MNHNS and SASEGT. From cysteine to phenylalanine, the CDR3 is 13 amino acids long. Left in the record is the CDR3 DNA by itself, 39 bases read in frame from the first base. What the work shows at the level of the full study, not this receptor alone: A strong correlation was found between observed TCR beta diversity and the percentage of naive T cells measured by flow cytometry. Donor CMV infection status was unknown, potentially confounding age-related changes in expanded clonotypes. Observed TCR beta diversity per million T cells fell roughly linearly with age, and a significant reduction was already apparent by age approximately 40. Compared with the aged group, the long-lived group had more naive CD4+ T cells, fewer expanded clones and increased TCR diversity, a pattern suggesting age selection. Conclusive comparison of naive and antigen-experienced compartments was prevented by the profiling of bulk unsorted PBMCs. Estimates of total diversity from one million sequenced T cells were regarded as lower bounds and underestimates.

Comments on this clonotype: There is no known antigen for this receptor. The germline gene is not matched at one end of the junction; a read error may be the cause.

Systemically healthy Caucasian individuals from Russia, some 40 in total and aged about 6 to 90 years, were included as donors. Around 9.7 milliliters of peripheral blood were collected from each donor into EDTA-treated Vacutainer tubes. PBMCs were isolated by Ficoll-Paque density-gradient centrifugation, with at least 7 million obtained per sample. Trizol reagent was used to extract total RNA from the PBMCs, yielding at least 5 micrograms per sample. The percentages of naive CD45RAhigh/CD27high T cells were determined by flow cytometry on a PBMC aliquot from every donor. The library was produced with 5' RACE. A second roughly 6 to 11 cycle PCR used a sample-barcoded 5' primer and a J-beta primer mix. Each TCR beta cDNA molecule received a unique molecular identifier from a template-switch 5' adaptor carrying 12 random nucleotides. Each sample yielded at least 3 million CDR3-containing paired-end reads. The Mint cDNA synthesis kit, primed by a TRBC-specific oligonucleotide, was used to synthesize first-strand cDNA from all RNA. Following uracil-DNA glycosylase treatment, a first 18-cycle PCR with universal primers M1SS and BC2_uni_R was performed on all cDNA. Processing in the source paper ran as follows. For normalization, 1 million high-quality reads were randomly selected from each sample, with every read carrying a distinct molecular identifier. Reads with shared molecular identifiers were discarded instead of being binned into consensus sequences. MiTCR, with a Q25 quality threshold and the strictest error-elimination algorithm, was used for CDR3 identification, clonotype clustering and error correction. A nonparametric unseen species model with Euler transformation was used to estimate lower-bound total TCR beta diversity. Using fastp at Q25 and MiXCR, TCRdb reprocessed the public reads and kept productive beta chains. Every distinct CDR3 protein forms one entry, paired with its most common genes and DNA. The V and J calls and clone size are TCRdb's, not the authors'. This sample lists 1.8 million or so distinct CDR3 sequences; approximately 40% were detected once. The top ten clones comprise 23% of the sample.

Here the chain combines TRBV6-1 and TRBJ2-3; no D segment can be confidently identified. Sequencing used blood. The TCR comes from a human donor in good health. Here the CDR3 is given as CVSSRTRSDTQYF. The DNA sequence is TGTGTCAGCAGCCGGACCAGGTCAGATACGCAGTATTTT.